Following are 29 T cell receptor beta chains from one sample sequenced in a study of cytomegalovirus exposure and HLA in healthy donors. The PCR contained 60 Vbeta and 13 Jbeta primers. The protocol was immunoSEQ multiplex PCR, while the TCRdb copy is restricted to in-frame clones and leaves out a portion. The table has tens of thousands of clones, 78% seen once. Sequencing was performed on PBMCs. The origin of the receptors is a man aged 35 to 55 in good health and CMV-seronegative.

V usage is TRBV30 and J usage is TRBJ1-1; D gene uncertain. The germline CDR1 and CDR2 sequences are GTSNPN and SVGIG (reference sequence). V lost 4 bases, J lost 2 bases, and 14 bases lay in between. The CDR3 is 14 residues long. The CDR3 DNA follows: TGTGCCTGGACCTGGTCGAACTTAAACACTGAAGCTTTCTTT. Amino acid sequence: CAWTWSNLNTEAFF.

This clone was counted between two and nine times. The V gene is TRBV2, the J gene TRBJ1-2; 8 bases are a match to TRBD1. CDR1 SNHLY and CDR2 FYNNEI come from the germline V gene. V trimming: 3 bases; J trimming: 2 bases; junction bases outside the gene matches: 5. The CDR3 is 15 amino acids. CDR3 nucleotides: TGTGCCAGCAGTGACCCCGGACAGGGAAACTATGGCTACACCTTC. This codes for CASSDPGQGNYGYTF.

This chain joins TRBV6-5 and TRBJ1-2; D might be TRBD1 (5 bases). CDR3 size: 12 residues. V was trimmed by 8 bases and J by 8 bases, leaving 15 bases between them. The germline CDR1 and CDR2 sequences are MNHEY and SVGAGI. The CDR3 loop reads CASQSGLGGYTF. CDR3 bases: TGTGCCAGCCAATCAGGGCTTGGAGGCTACACCTTC.

The rearrangement uses TRBV7-2 and TRBJ1-1; tentatively, D is TRBD1 (5 bases). The germline CDR1 and CDR2 sequences are SGHTA and FQGNSA. This CDR3 contains 15 residues. V lost 4 bases to trimming and J lost 1 base, with 13 bases between them. CDR3: CASSSPGRRNTEAFF. CDR3 nucleotides: TGTGCCAGCAGCTCCCCAGGGCGGCGGAACACTGAAGCTTTCTTT.

V gene TRBV30 combines with J gene TRBJ1-5, with D perhaps TRBD1 (5 bases). CDR1 and CDR2 (germline): GTSNPN, SVGIG (reference sequence). This CDR3 spans 13 amino acids. Trimming pared 5 bases from V and 7 bases from J, leaving 15 bases between. The CDR3 DNA reads as TGTGCCTGGCGCAGGGCCTCTGGACAGCCCCAGCATTTT. Translation: CAWRRASGQPQHF.

The V call is TRBV28, the J call TRBJ1-1; 7 nucleotides match TRBD1. The length of the CDR3 is 15 residues. Germline CDR1 MDHEN, CDR2 SYDVKM. With 5 bases clipped from V and 0 bases from J, the junction kept 6 bases outside the gene matches. The CDR3 sequence is CASSEYRGVNTEAFF. CDR3 DNA sequence: TGTGCCAGCAGTGAATACAGGGGCGTGAACACTGAAGCTTTCTTT.

The chain recombines TRBV27 with TRBJ1-1, with TRBD1 matching 9 bases. Germline V gene data show CDR1 as MNHEY and CDR2 as SMNVEV (reference sequence). The length of the CDR3 is 15 residues. V shed 5 bases and J 7 bases; nucleotides not matched to a gene: 11. The CDR3 protein is CASSVTGGPAHEAFF. Written as DNA, the CDR3 is TGTGCCAGCAGTGTCACAGGGGGCCCGGCACATGAAGCTTTCTTT.

The genes are TRBV19 and TRBJ2-2; 9 positions match TRBD2. Losses at the gene ends were 3 bases for V and 7 bases for J; bases not matched to a gene: 3. The CDR3 is 14 residues long. Germline assignment: CDR1 LNHDA and CDR2 SQIVND (reference sequence). CDR3 sequence (DNA): TGTGCCAGTAGTATTAGCGGGAGTATCGGGGAGCTGTTTTTT. This sequence encodes CASSISGSIGELFF. The whole variable domain, remainder taken from reference TRBV19 and TRBJ2-2, is DGGITQSPKYLFRKEGQNVTLSCEQNLNHDAMYWYRQDPGQGLRLIYYSQIVNDFQKGDIAEGYSVSREKKESFPLTVTSAQKNPTAFYLCASSISGSIGELFFGEGSRLTVL.

The rearrangement joins TRBV11-2 to TRBJ2-1; 9 bases are a match to TRBD2. With 3 bases clipped from V and 7 bases from J, the junction kept 7 bases outside the gene matches. This CDR3 is built from 15 residues. Germline V gene lookup returns CDR1 SGHAT and CDR2 FQNNGV. The CDR3 region has the DNA TGTGCCAGCAGCTTCCCTAGCGGGAACGGTAATGAGCAGTTCTTC. It codes for CASSFPSGNGNEQFF.

V usage is TRBV19 and J usage is TRBJ2-5; 8 bases agree with TRBD2. Germline V gene lookup returns CDR1 LNHDA and CDR2 SQIVND (reference sequence). Unmatched junction bases numbered 12, after V lost 5 bases and J lost 1 base. There are 17 residues in the CDR3. CDR3 nucleotides: TGTGCCAGTAGTGTTTTCTTAGCGGGATCGTGCCAAGAGACCCAGTACTTC. Protein product: CASSVFLAGSCQETQYF.

The chain recombines TRBV10-3 with TRBJ2-2, with D perhaps matching TRBD2 (6 bases). This CDR3 has 14 amino acids. Looked up from germline, CDR1 is ENHRY and CDR2 is SYGVKD. The germline V and J ends were trimmed by 7 bases and 5 bases, with 14 bases remaining between them. In nucleotides, the CDR3 is TGTGCCATCATTGCCCTAGCGCAGACCGGGGAGCTGTTTTTT. Residues: CAIIALAQTGELFF.

The chain recombines TRBV6-5 with TRBJ2-1; a possible D gene is TRBD2 (5 bases). Germline assignment: CDR1 MNHEY and CDR2 SVGAGI. This CDR3 region has 13 residues. V gave up 2 bases and J gave up 7 bases, with 9 bases separating them. For the CDR3, the DNA is TGTGCCAGCAGTTACGGTGGGAGTAATGAGCAGTTCTTC. It translates to CASSYGGSNEQFF.

The V call is TRBV30, the J call TRBJ2-7; 8 bases align to TRBD2. Germline V CDR1 and CDR2: GTSNPN, SVGIG (reference sequence). The CDR3 has 16 amino acids. Trimming removed 7 bases from V and 6 bases from J; junction bases left unmatched: 20. The CDR3 reads CASKRVGLAGFGEQYF. In DNA form, the CDR3 reads TGTGCCTCCAAGAGGGTGGGGCTAGCGGGTTTCGGCGAGCAGTACTTC.

Of note for this clone: The junction departs from the called germline gene at one end, perhaps through a read error. This chain links TRBV7-7 with TRBJ2-2, with 7 nucleotides matching TRBD1. Germline V CDR1 and CDR2: SSHAT, FNYEAQ (reference sequence). The CDR3 sequence is 15 residues long. The CDR3 reads CASSAVEGAIGELFF. The CDR3 DNA is TGTGCTAGCAGCGCAGTAGAGGGGGCGATCGGGGAGCTGTTTTTT.

J is TRBJ2-7 and V is TRBV30; 11 bases are a match to TRBD1. CDR3 length: 14 residues. J lost 4 bases, V lost 4 bases, and 6 bases had no gene match. Germline V gene data show CDR1 as GTSNPN and CDR2 as SVGIG (reference sequence). CDR3 amino acids: CAWNKDRGLYEQYF. CDR3 sequence (DNA): TGTGCCTGGAACAAGGACAGGGGGCTTTACGAGCAGTACTTC.

The rearrangement links TRBV7-2 to TRBJ2-1; 10 bases agree with TRBD2. CDR1 and CDR2 (germline): SGHTA, FQGNSA. CDR3 length: 15 residues. V was pared by 2 bases and J by 8 bases, with 6 bases of the junction left unmatched. The DNA of the CDR3 is TGTGCCAGCAGCTTAAGGCCTAGCGGGGGCGATGAGCAGTTCTTC. Its protein product is CASSLRPSGGDEQFF.

The CDR3 loop is CASSPSGQYGEQFF. CDR3 nucleotides: TGTGCCAGCAGTCCATCCGGACAGTACGGTGAGCAGTTCTTC. The chain uses TRBV28 and TRBJ2-1; D might be TRBD1 (6 bases). V lost 5 bases, J lost 9 bases, and 17 bases lay in between. This CDR3 has 14 residues. The germline V gene has CDR1 MDHEN and CDR2 SYDVKM.

The gene calls are TRBV7-9 and TRBJ2-1, with D perhaps matching TRBD2 (5 bases). The CDR3 is made up of 16 amino acids. V lost 1 base and J lost 5, with 15 bases in between. Germline V CDR1 and CDR2: SEHNR, FQNEAQ (reference sequence). CDR3 residues: CASSLVGSGPNNEQFF. The CDR3, as DNA: TGTGCCAGCAGCTTAGTAGGAAGCGGTCCGAACAATGAGCAGTTCTTC.

The chain joins TRBV19 to TRBJ1-2; 9 bases line up with TRBD1. Germline V gives CDR1 LNHDA, CDR2 SQIVND (reference sequence). J gave up 8 bases and V 3 bases, and 7 bases lay outside the gene matches. This CDR3 has 14 amino acids. CDR3 region: CASSMLGQGIGYTF. The CDR3 coding sequence is TGTGCCAGTAGTATGCTTGGACAGGGGATAGGCTACACCTTC.

The genes are TRBV6-5 and TRBJ1-1, with D possibly TRBD1 on 6 matching bases. Germline values: CDR1 MNHEY, CDR2 SVGAGI. The CDR3 is 15 amino acids. V was shortened by 0 bases and J by 4 bases, with 12 bases between the two germline ends. CDR3 DNA sequence: TGTGCCAGCAGTTACTCGATCCCAGGGGCCACTGAAGCTTTCTTT. This sequence encodes CASSYSIPGATEAFF.

The CDR3 nucleotides are TGTGCCAGCAGCCTCGACAGGGGCGAGCAGTACTTC. It codes for CASSLDRGEQYF. V is TRBV11-2 and J is TRBJ2-7, with 8 nucleotides matching TRBD1. V was clipped by 5 bases and J by 6 bases; unmatched bases: 3. The germline CDR1 and CDR2 sequences are SGHAT and FQNNGV. The length of the CDR3 is 12 residues.

This chain joins TRBV18 and TRBJ2-1, with TRBD2 matching over 15 bases. Germline V gives CDR1 KGHSH, CDR2 LQKENI. V lost 2 bases, J lost 2 bases, and 4 bases stayed unmatched. The CDR3 extends over 18 amino acids. This CDR3 is CASSPLGLAGGTYNEQFF. The CDR3, as DNA: TGTGCCAGCTCACCATTGGGACTAGCGGGGGGAACCTACAATGAGCAGTTCTTC.

The V call is TRBV4-2, the J call TRBJ1-2, with a tentative D call TRBD1 (5 bases). V was trimmed by 1 base and J by 2 bases, leaving 11 bases between them. Germline CDR1 is LGHNA and CDR2 is YNFKEQ. CDR3 length: 15 residues. CDR3 residues: CASSQGSGENYGYTF. The CDR3 DNA sequence: TGTGCCAGCAGCCAAGGATCGGGGGAGAACTATGGCTACACCTTC.

The CDR3 nucleotides read TGTGCCAGCAGCTTAGGGGGACAGGGCAGCACAGATACGCAGTATTTT. This gives the protein CASSLGGQGSTDTQYF. V gene TRBV7-2 combines with J gene TRBJ2-3; 9 bases align to TRBD1. The CDR3 length is 16 residues. Germline V lookup: CDR1 SGHTA, CDR2 FQGNSA. The ends lost 1 base at V and 0 bases at J; junction bases unmatched: 2.

The J gene is TRBJ1-2, the V gene TRBV9, with unresolved D. Trimming removed 0 bases at V and 4 bases at J, with 10 bases between. The CDR3 consists of 14 residues. Germline CDR1 SGDLS, CDR2 YYNGEE. The CDR3 coding sequence is TGTGCCAGCAGCGTAGCCCACCCAGTCTATGGCTACACCTTC. It yields the protein CASSVAHPVYGYTF.

The V and J genes are TRBV16 and TRBJ1-2, with TRBD1 as a possible D gene (5 bases). The CDR3 has 12 amino acids. CDR1 and CDR2 from the germline V gene are KGHSY and FQNENV. V was cut by 4 bases and J by 12 bases, with 15 bases left in between. CDR3 coding DNA: TGTGCCAGCAGCCTAGACAGAAAGAGGAACACCTTC. It yields the protein CASSLDRKRNTF. The variable domain in full, completed from reference TRBV16 and TRBJ1-2, reads GEEVAQTPKHLVRGEGQKAKLYCAPIKGHSYVFWYQQVLKNEFKFLISFQNENVFDETGMPKERFSAKCLPNSPCSLEIQATKLEDSAVYFCASSLDRKRNTFGSGTRLTVV.

The rearrangement links TRBV23-1 to TRBJ1-2; D remains ambiguous. TRBV23-1 is an ORF, and what it does is uncertain. V dropped 10 bases and J dropped 2 bases, with 20 bases sitting between them. The CDR3 contains 15 residues. In nucleotides, the CDR3 is TGCGCCACTCGGAGGTGGCCTAAGCCCAACTATGGCTACACCTTC. Its protein is CATRRWPKPNYGYTF.

This clone appeared a few times. This chain links TRBV6-5 with TRBJ1-3; maybe TRBD1 (5 bases). Germline loops: CDR1 MNHEY, CDR2 SVGAGI. This CDR3 is built from 15 residues. V lost 0 bases and J 4 bases, leaving 10 bases between the germline ends. The CDR3 coding sequence is TGTGCCAGCAGTTACTCGCAGGGACTAGGAAACACCATATATTTT. Translating it yields CASSYSQGLGNTIYF.

The rearrangement uses TRBV9 and TRBJ2-2, with 9 bases aligning to TRBD1. The CDR3 extends over 17 amino acids. Germline V lookup: CDR1 SGDLS, CDR2 YYNGEE. V lost 4 bases, J lost 1 base, and 8 bases stayed unmatched. The CDR3 nucleotides read TGTGCCAGCAGCTTAACGGGGACAGGGCGGAACACCGGGGAGCTGTTTTTT. It specifies CASSLTGTGRNTGELFF.